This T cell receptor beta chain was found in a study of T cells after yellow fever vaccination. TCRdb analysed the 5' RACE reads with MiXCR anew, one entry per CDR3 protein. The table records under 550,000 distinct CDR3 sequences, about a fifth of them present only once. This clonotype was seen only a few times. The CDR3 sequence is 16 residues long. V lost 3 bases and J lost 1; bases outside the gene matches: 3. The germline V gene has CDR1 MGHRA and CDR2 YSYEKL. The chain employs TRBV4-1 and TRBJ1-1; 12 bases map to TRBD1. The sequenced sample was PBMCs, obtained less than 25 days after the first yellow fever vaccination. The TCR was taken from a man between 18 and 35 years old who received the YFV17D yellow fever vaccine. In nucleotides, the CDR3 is TGCGCCAGCAGCCAGGGGACAGGGGGCAGGAACACTGAAGCTTTCTTT. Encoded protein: CASSQGTGGRNTEAFF.